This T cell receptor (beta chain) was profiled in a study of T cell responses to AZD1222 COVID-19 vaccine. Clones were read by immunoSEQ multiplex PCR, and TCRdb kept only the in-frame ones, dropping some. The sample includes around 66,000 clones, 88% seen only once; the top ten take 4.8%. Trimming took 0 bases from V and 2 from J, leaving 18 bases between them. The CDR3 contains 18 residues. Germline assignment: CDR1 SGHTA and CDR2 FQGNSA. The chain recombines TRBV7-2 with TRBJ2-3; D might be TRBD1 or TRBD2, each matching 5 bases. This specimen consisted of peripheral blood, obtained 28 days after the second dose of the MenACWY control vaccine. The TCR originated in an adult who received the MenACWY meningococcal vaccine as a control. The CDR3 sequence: CASSLAGLAGTHTDTQYF. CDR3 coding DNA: TGTGCCAGCAGCTTAGCGGGGCTAGCAGGCACACACACAGATACGCAGTATTTT.